What follows are 10 T cell receptor beta chains derived from one specimen sequenced in a study of blood T cell repertoires in COVID-19 (dated by TCRdb to 2018 to 2021). To prepare the library, the immunoSEQ multiplex PCR assay was applied. TCRdb provides this immuneACCESS table in a form limited to in-frame rearrangements. Some clones are lacking; in checked studies, under half of them reflect an unresolved V gene, and why the rest are absent is not known. The sample contains about 97,000 clones, roughly 84% of them found a single time. The top ten constitute around 4.3% of the sample. Source material: peripheral blood. Every receptor here comes from a human donor in a cohort sampled during active COVID-19.

This chain connects TRBV5-1 to TRBJ2-5, with D unclear. The germline CDR1 and CDR2 sequences are SGHRS and YFSETQ. The CDR3 runs to 14 residues. The V end lost 1 base, the J end lost 4 bases, and 11 bases lay between the germline ends. Written as DNA, the CDR3 is TGCGCCAGCAGCTTGTTGTTTGTCCGAGAGACCCAGTACTTC. It is translated as CASSLLFVRETQYF.

The rearrangement links TRBV7-2 to TRBJ2-3, with 12 bases fitting TRBD2. Germline assignment: CDR1 SGHTA and CDR2 FQGNSA. The CDR3 has 16 residues. The V segment lost 1 base and the J segment 8 bases; nucleotides outside the gene matches: 7. The CDR3 is CASSLVLAGGQGTQYF. For the CDR3, the DNA is TGTGCCAGCAGCTTAGTTCTAGCGGGGGGGCAGGGTACGCAGTATTTT.

This clone was detected only a few times. The chain recombines TRBV29-1 with TRBJ1-1, with D perhaps matching TRBD1 (5 bases). This CDR3 has 13 residues. V was pared by 6 bases and J by 0 bases, with 11 bases between. The germline V gene has CDR1 SQVTM and CDR2 ANQGSEA. CDR3 protein: CSVSTAMNTEAFF. CDR3 bases: TGCAGCGTCTCGACAGCCATGAACACTGAAGCTTTCTTT.

The CDR3 here is CASSFGTGGFADTQYF. The CDR3 coding sequence is TGCGCCAGCAGCTTCGGGACAGGGGGCTTCGCAGATACGCAGTATTTT. This chain connects TRBV5-1 to TRBJ2-3; TRBD1 agrees at 12 bases. This CDR3 spans 16 amino acids. J lost 4 bases, V lost 2 bases, and 5 bases had no gene match. Germline V lookup: CDR1 SGHRS, CDR2 YFSETQ.

This clone turned up a few times. Distinct nucleotide sequences in the sample also encode this CDR3. The chain couples TRBV19 to TRBJ2-2, with TRBD1 matching 8 bases. CDR1 is LNHDA, CDR2 SQIVND, per germline (reference sequence). The J segment lost 5 bases and the V segment lost 3 bases, leaving 2 bases of the junction unmatched. This CDR3 has 14 residues. The CDR3 protein is CASSIQGATGELFF. In nucleotides, the CDR3 is TGTGCCAGTAGTATTCAGGGGGCGACCGGGGAGCTGTTTTTT.

The chain links TRBV19 to TRBJ2-7; a possible D gene is TRBD1 (6 bases). The V end lost 2 bases, the J end lost 5 bases, and 13 bases lay between the germline ends. Germline values: CDR1 LNHDA, CDR2 SQIVND (reference sequence). The CDR3 consists of 14 residues. CDR3 sequence (DNA): TGTGCCAGTAGTATAATCGGCAGGGGAAACGAGCAGTACTTC. It is translated as CASSIIGRGNEQYF. Full variable domain (outside the CDR3, taken from reference TRBV19 and TRBJ2-7): DGGITQSPKYLFRKEGQNVTLSCEQNLNHDAMYWYRQDPGQGLRLIYYSQIVNDFQKGDIAEGYSVSREKKESFPLTVTSAQKNPTAFYLCASSIIGRGNEQYFGPGTRLTVT.

This chain connects TRBV7-2 to TRBJ2-7; D is undetermined. Germline loops: CDR1 SGHTA, CDR2 FQGNSA. Deletions cut 1 base from V and 2 bases from J, with 9 bases between. The CDR3 loop spans 14 amino acids. CDR3 sequence (DNA): TGTGCCAGCAGCTTAGGCGGCAAACCCTACGAGCAGTACTTC. Its protein product is CASSLGGKPYEQYF. Drawing the rest from reference TRBV7-2 and TRBJ2-7, the complete variable domain is GAGVSQSPSNKVTEKGKDVELRCDPISGHTALYWYRQSLGQGLEFLIYFQGNSAPDKSGLPSDRFSAERTGGSVSTLTIQRTQQEDSAVYLCASSLGGKPYEQYFGPGTRLTVT.

V gene TRBV7-2 combines with J gene TRBJ1-1, with TRBD1 matching 9 bases. The CDR3 totals 15 residues. CDR1 SGHTA and CDR2 FQGNSA come from the germline V gene. V gave up 3 bases and J gave up 4 bases; unmatched junction bases: 6. CDR3 DNA sequence: TGTGCCAGCAGCTTCATTGGGACAGGGACCACTGAAGCTTTCTTT. Protein sequence: CASSFIGTGTTEAFF. Together with reference TRBV7-2 and TRBJ1-1, the CDR3 gives the full variable domain: GAGVSQSPSNKVTEKGKDVELRCDPISGHTALYWYRQSLGQGLEFLIYFQGNSAPDKSGLPSDRFSAERTGGSVSTLTIQRTQQEDSAVYLCASSFIGTGTTEAFFGQGTRLTVV.

The gene calls are TRBV27 and TRBJ1-4; D might be TRBD1 (6 bases). The V gene lost 3 bases and the J gene lost 5 bases, with 10 bases spanning the gap. The CDR3 has 14 amino acids. CDR1 is MNHEY, CDR2 SMNVEV, per germline (reference sequence). CDR3 sequence reads: CASSFDRQNEKLFF. The DNA of the CDR3 is TGTGCCAGCAGTTTCGACAGGCAAAATGAAAAACTGTTTTTT.

The gene calls are TRBV7-6 and TRBJ2-7, with D possibly matching TRBD2 (6 bases). V shed 5 bases and J shed 2 bases, with 13 bases lying between them. CDR1 and CDR2 from the germline V gene are SGHVS and FNYEAQ. The CDR3 runs to 14 residues. Here the CDR3 reads CASSPWTTTYEQYF. CDR3 bases: TGTGCCAGCAGCCCCTGGACTACCACCTACGAGCAGTACTTC. Full variable domain (outside the CDR3, taken from reference TRBV7-6 and TRBJ2-7): GAGVSQSPRYKVTKRGQDVALRCDPISGHVSLYWYRQALGQGPEFLTYFNYEAQQDKSGLPNDRFSAERPEGSISTLTIQRTEQRDSAMYRCASSPWTTTYEQYFGPGTRLTVT.